A selection of T cell receptor beta chains follows, all from one sample in a study of CD8 T cells in Susac syndrome. A single record per CDR3 protein comes from TCRdb applying MiXCR to the immunoSEQ multiplex PCR reads. The sample carries 170,000 or so distinct CDR3 sequences, approximately 94% recorded once. The sample comprised CD4+ T cells from PBMCs. Source of these receptors: a human donor with Susac syndrome. Each CDR3 is given with its conserved first and last residue. Fields, in order: J gene, clone size, V gene, D gene, CDR3 protein, CDR3 DNA. A D gene is named only where the DNA matches it firmly. Some rows have no size entry. The others give once, few or many, or a class for an expanded clone.

j_gene: TRBJ1-2; abundance: NA; v_gene: TRBV25-1; d_gene: NA; CDR3aa: CASSDPGALPNYGYTF; CDR3nt: TGTGCCAGCAGTGACCCCGGAGCGCTACCTAACTATGGCTACACCTTC
j_gene: TRBJ2-5; abundance: once; v_gene: TRBV6-5; d_gene: NA; CDR3aa: CASSYSNYLGRETQYF; CDR3nt: TGTGCCAGCAGTTACTCGAACTACCTTGGAAGAGAGACCCAGTACTTC
j_gene: TRBJ2-2; abundance: NA; v_gene: TRBV11-2; d_gene: NA; CDR3aa: CASSLGVRGNTGELFF; CDR3nt: TGTGCCAGCAGCTTAGGGGTCCGGGGCAACACCGGGGAGCTGTTTTTT
j_gene: TRBJ1-5; abundance: few; v_gene: TRBV2; d_gene: NA; CDR3aa: CASRIGLSNQPQHF; CDR3nt: TGTGCCAGCAGGATTGGACTTTCCAATCAGCCCCAGCATTTT
j_gene: TRBJ2-2; abundance: NA; v_gene: TRBV20-1; d_gene: NA; CDR3aa: CSARDQGGSTGELFF; CDR3nt: TGCAGTGCTAGAGATCAAGGGGGATCTACCGGGGAGCTGTTTTTT
j_gene: TRBJ2-6; abundance: NA; v_gene: TRBV9; d_gene: NA; CDR3aa: CASSPRVLTF; CDR3nt: TGTGCCAGCAGCCCTCGAGTCCTGACTTTC
j_gene: TRBJ2-2; abundance: NA; v_gene: TRBV9; d_gene: NA; CDR3aa: CASSVGQAGTGELFF; CDR3nt: TGTGCCAGCAGCGTAGGGCAGGCGGGCACCGGGGAGCTGTTTTTT
j_gene: TRBJ1-2; abundance: NA; v_gene: TRBV4-2; d_gene: NA; CDR3aa: CASSQVTGRDYGYTF; CDR3nt: TGTGCCAGCAGCCAAGTTACAGGGCGGGACTATGGCTACACCTTC
j_gene: TRBJ2-1; abundance: NA; v_gene: TRBV5-4; d_gene: TRBD2; CDR3aa: CASTISGGEQFF; CDR3nt: TGTGCCAGCACCATTAGCGGGGGGGAGCAGTTCTTC
j_gene: TRBJ2-7; abundance: NA; v_gene: TRBV6-2/TRBV6-3; d_gene: TRBD2; CDR3aa: CASSPGGGRSYEQYF; CDR3nt: TGTGCCAGCAGTCCAGGCGGGGGTCGCTCCTACGAGCAGTACTTC
j_gene: TRBJ1-1; abundance: NA; v_gene: TRBV30; d_gene: NA; CDR3aa: CAWSALGSSMNTEAFF; CDR3nt: TGTGCCTGGAGCGCTCTCGGGAGCTCGATGAACACTGAAGCTTTCTTT
j_gene: TRBJ1-1; abundance: once; v_gene: TRBV15; d_gene: NA; CDR3aa: CATSLGRGEAFF; CDR3nt: TGTGCCACCAGCTTGGGGCGGGGGGAAGCTTTCTTT
j_gene: TRBJ2-2; abundance: NA; v_gene: TRBV11-2; d_gene: NA; CDR3aa: CASSLSVGELFF; CDR3nt: TGTGCCAGCAGCTTATCCGTGGGGGAGCTGTTTTTT
j_gene: TRBJ1-1; abundance: NA; v_gene: TRBV2; d_gene: TRBD1; CDR3aa: CASSAGQTIEAFF; CDR3nt: TGTGCCAGCAGTGCGGGACAGACCATTGAAGCTTTCTTT
j_gene: TRBJ1-6; abundance: NA; v_gene: TRBV20-1; d_gene: NA; CDR3aa: CSARSSGTGNSPLHF; CDR3nt: TGCAGTGCTAGATCCTCCGGGACGGGTAATTCACCCCTCCACTTT
j_gene: TRBJ2-5; abundance: NA; v_gene: TRBV4-2; d_gene: TRBD2; CDR3aa: CASSPGLVERSQETQYF; CDR3nt: TGTGCCAGCAGCCCTGGACTAGTTGAGCGGAGCCAAGAGACCCAGTACTTC
j_gene: TRBJ2-3; abundance: once; v_gene: TRBV7-9; d_gene: TRBD2; CDR3aa: CASSPSGGLDTQYF; CDR3nt: TGTGCCAGCAGCCCTAGCGGGGGGTTAGATACGCAGTATTTT
j_gene: TRBJ1-5; abundance: NA; v_gene: TRBV27; d_gene: NA; CDR3aa: CASSLGGAVVGNQPQHF; CDR3nt: TGTGCCAGCAGTTTAGGAGGGGCCGTGGTCGGCAATCAGCCCCAGCATTTT